This TCR beta chain derives from a study of shared clonotypes between healthy human individuals. The length of the CDR3 is 15 residues. The ends were cut back, 0 bases at V and 6 bases at J, with 14 bases in the middle. CDR1 is SGHNT and CDR2 is YYREEE in the germline V gene (reference sequence). Data came from immunoSEQ multiplex PCR; TCRdb stores just in-frame clones and leaves some out. The sample holds 780,000 or so clones, 72% seen once. Each sample came from a Caucasian adult donor living in Nashville, Tennessee. This receptor was taken from a woman in her twenties or thirties in good health. The chain couples TRBV5-4 to TRBJ2-3; no definite D call. The specimen was memory CD4+ T cells sorted from blood. The subset is: CD45RA-negative fraction. The CDR3 region has the DNA TGTGCCAGCAGCTTGGGTACCAGGAGCTCCGATACGCAGTATTTT. The encoded protein is CASSLGTRSSDTQYF.